These 7 T cell receptor beta chains were sequenced from one sample in a study of glioma-infiltrating T cells after dendritic cell vaccination. Clones were read by immunoSEQ multiplex PCR, and TCRdb kept only the in-frame ones, dropping some. The profile shows about 96,000 clones, around three quarters of them singletons. This specimen was blood, taken before dendritic cell vaccination. The receptors derive from a human donor with glioblastoma.

CDR3: CASSYRRTGELFF. As DNA, the CDR3 is TGTGCCAGCAGTTACAGGCGGACCGGGGAGCTGTTTTTT. This chain joins TRBV6-5 and TRBJ2-2; the D is unclear. V shed 2 bases and J shed 5 bases, with 6 bases lying between them. Germline assignment: CDR1 MNHEY and CDR2 SVGAGI. The CDR3 runs to 13 residues.

This clone occurred once. The chain combines TRBV6-6 with TRBJ1-2, with 8 bases that match TRBD1. V shed 2 bases and J 8 bases; nucleotides not matched to a gene: 10. This CDR3 comprises 15 residues. Germline V gene data show CDR1 as MNHNY and CDR2 as SVGAGI (reference sequence). CDR3 region: CASSYARQGARGYTF. The CDR3 nucleotides are TGTGCCAGCAGTTACGCACGGCAGGGGGCAAGAGGCTACACCTTC.

This clone was observed a single time. The chain is built from TRBV19 and TRBJ2-4, with D unclear. Germline V gene sequence: CDR1 LNHDA, CDR2 SQIVND (reference sequence). This CDR3 is 18 amino acids long. V lost 9 bases to trimming and J lost 0 bases, with 24 bases between them. The CDR3 protein is CASAGSHLPRLAKNIQYF. The CDR3 DNA follows: TGTGCCAGCGCAGGTTCCCATTTACCCCGCCTAGCCAAAAACATTCAGTACTTC.

The J gene is TRBJ1-2, the V gene TRBV28, with 7 bases lining up with TRBD1. CDR1 is MDHEN and CDR2 is SYDVKM in the germline V gene. V shed 3 bases, J shed 2 bases, and the junction held 0 bases outside the gene matches. This CDR3 spans 13 amino acids. CDR3 DNA sequence: TGTGCCAGCAGTTTGGGACAGAACTATGGCTACACCTTC. This codes for CASSLGQNYGYTF.

The V and J genes are TRBV6-6 and TRBJ2-1; TRBD1 matches 8 bases. V was clipped by 7 bases and J by 5 bases; unmatched bases: 7. CDR1 and CDR2 (germline): MNHNY, SVGAGI (reference sequence). This CDR3 is built from 14 residues. CDR3 sequence (DNA): TGTGCCAGCATTAACAGGGGGAATGACAATGAGCAGTTCTTC. Encoded protein: CASINRGNDNEQFF.

The chain couples TRBV21-1 to TRBJ1-2; the table's TRBD1 call for D was not verified on the DNA. TRBV21-1 is designated a pseudogene. The CDR3 runs 17 residues. The CDR3 DNA sequence: TGTGCCAGCAGCAAAGAGGGACAGGCCCCCACTAACTATGGCTACACCTTC. This sequence encodes CASSKEGQAPTNYGYTF.

This chain connects TRBV5-1 to TRBJ1-1, with TRBD1 matching 11 bases. Germline loops: CDR1 SGHRS, CDR2 YFSETQ. The CDR3 consists of 15 residues. V trimming: 4 bases; J trimming: 1 base; junction bases outside the gene matches: 3. The CDR3 DNA sequence: TGCGCCAGCAGCACGGGACAGGGGGAGAACACTGAAGCTTTCTTT. It is translated as CASSTGQGENTEAFF.